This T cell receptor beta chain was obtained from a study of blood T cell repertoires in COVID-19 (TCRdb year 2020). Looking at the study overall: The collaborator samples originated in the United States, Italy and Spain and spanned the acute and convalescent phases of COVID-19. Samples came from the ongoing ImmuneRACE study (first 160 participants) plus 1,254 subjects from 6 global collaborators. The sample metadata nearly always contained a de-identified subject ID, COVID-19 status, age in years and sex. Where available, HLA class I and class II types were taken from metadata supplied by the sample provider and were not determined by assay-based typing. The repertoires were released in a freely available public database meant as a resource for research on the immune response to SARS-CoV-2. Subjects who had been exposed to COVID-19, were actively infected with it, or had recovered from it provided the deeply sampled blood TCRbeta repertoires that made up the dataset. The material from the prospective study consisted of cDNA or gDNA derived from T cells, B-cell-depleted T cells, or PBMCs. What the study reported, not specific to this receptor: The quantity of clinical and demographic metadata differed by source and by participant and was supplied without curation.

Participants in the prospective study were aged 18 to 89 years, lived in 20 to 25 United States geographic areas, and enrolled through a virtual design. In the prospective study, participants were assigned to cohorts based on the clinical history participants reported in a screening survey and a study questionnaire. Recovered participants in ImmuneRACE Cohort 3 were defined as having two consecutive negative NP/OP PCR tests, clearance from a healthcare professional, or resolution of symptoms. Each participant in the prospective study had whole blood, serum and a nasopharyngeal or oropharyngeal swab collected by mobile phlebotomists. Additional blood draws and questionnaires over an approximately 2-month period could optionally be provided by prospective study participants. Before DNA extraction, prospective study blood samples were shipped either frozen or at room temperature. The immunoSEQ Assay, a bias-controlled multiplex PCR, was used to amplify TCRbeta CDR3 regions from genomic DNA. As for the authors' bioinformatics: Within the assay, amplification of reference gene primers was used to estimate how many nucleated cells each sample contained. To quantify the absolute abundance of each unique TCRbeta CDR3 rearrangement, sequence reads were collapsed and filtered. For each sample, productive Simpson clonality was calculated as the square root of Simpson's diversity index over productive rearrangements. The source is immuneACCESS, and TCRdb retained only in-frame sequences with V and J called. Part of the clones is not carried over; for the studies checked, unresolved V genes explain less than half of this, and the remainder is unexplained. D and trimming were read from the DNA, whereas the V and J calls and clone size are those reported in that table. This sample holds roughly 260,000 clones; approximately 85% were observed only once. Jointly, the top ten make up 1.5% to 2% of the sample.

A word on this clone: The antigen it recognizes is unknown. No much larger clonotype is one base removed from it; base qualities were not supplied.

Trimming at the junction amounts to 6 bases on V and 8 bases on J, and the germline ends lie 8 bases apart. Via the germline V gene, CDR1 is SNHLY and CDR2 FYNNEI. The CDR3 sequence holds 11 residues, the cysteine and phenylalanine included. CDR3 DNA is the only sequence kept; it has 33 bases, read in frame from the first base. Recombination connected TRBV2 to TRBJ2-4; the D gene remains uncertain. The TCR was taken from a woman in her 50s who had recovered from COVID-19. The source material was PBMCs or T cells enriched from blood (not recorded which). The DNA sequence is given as TGTGCCAGCAGCCCCCTTTACATTCAGTACTTC. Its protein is CASSPLYIQYF.